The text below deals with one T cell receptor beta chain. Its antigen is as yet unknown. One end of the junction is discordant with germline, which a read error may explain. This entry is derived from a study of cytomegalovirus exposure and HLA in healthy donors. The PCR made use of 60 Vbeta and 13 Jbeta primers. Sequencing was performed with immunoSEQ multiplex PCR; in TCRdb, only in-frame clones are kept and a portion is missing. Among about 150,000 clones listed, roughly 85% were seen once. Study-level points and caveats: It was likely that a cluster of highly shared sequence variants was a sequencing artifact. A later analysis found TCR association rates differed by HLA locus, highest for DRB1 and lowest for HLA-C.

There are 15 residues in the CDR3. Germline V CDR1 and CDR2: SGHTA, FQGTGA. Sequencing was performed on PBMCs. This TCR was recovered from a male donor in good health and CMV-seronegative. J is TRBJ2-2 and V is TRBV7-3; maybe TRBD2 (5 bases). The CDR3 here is CSSSPSTRGTGELFF. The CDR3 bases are TGTTCCAGCAGCCCATCCACTAGAGGCACCGGGGAGCTGTTTTTT.